The TCR beta chain under discussion was sequenced for a study of blood T cell repertoires in COVID-19. Across the whole study: Sites across the United States, Italy and Spain contributed samples from acute and convalescent COVID-19. T cells, B-cell-depleted T cells, or PBMCs provided the cDNA or gDNA that served as material.

V was clipped by 3 bases and J by 4 bases; unmatched bases: 5. CDR1 SEHNR and CDR2 FQNEAQ come from the germline V gene (reference sequence). This CDR3 has 15 amino acids. The data were produced by immunoSEQ multiplex PCR, yet TCRdb's version contains in-frame clones alone and is incomplete. The data contain about 210,000 clones, 84% of them singletons. This clonotype was obtained from a woman aged 50 to 65 with active or convalescent COVID-19. The chain couples TRBV7-9 to TRBJ1-4; 7 bases fit TRBD1. The sequenced material came from peripheral blood. This chain's CDR3 is CASSFSTGYNEKLFF. The CDR3 DNA is TGTGCCAGCAGCTTCTCGACAGGGTATAATGAAAAACTGTTTTTT.